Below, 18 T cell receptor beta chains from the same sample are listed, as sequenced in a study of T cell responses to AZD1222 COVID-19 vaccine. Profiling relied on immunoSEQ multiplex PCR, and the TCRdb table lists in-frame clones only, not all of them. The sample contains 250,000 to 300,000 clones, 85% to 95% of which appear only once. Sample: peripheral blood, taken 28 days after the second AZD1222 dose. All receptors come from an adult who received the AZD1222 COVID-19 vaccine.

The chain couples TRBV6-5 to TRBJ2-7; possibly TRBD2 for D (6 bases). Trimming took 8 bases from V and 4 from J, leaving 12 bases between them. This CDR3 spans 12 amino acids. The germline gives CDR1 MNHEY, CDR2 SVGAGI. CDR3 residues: CASWGGGYEQYF. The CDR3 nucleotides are TGTGCCAGCTGGGGTGGAGGGTACGAGCAGTACTTC.

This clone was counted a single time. The CDR3 here is CASSQVGQLNTEAFF. The CDR3 DNA is TGCGCCAGCAGCCAAGTAGGTCAACTGAACACTGAAGCTTTCTTT. The rearrangement uses TRBV4-1 and TRBJ1-1; D call uncertain. This CDR3 has 15 amino acids. Trimming took 1 base from V and 0 from J, leaving 9 bases between them. The V gene's germline CDR1 is MGHRA and CDR2 YSYEKL.

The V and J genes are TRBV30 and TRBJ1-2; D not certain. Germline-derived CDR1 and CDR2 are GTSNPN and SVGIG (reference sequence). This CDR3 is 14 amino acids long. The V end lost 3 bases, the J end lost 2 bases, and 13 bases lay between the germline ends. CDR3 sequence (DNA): TGTGCCTGGAGATCGGGAGGAGCGAACTATGGCTACACCTTC. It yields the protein CAWRSGGANYGYTF.

The CDR3 DNA is TGTGCCAGCAGCAGGGACAGGGCCTACGAGCAGTACTTC. Translated, it gives CASSRDRAYEQYF. This sequence joins TRBV5-6 and TRBJ2-7, with 9 bases fitting TRBD1. The germline CDR1 and CDR2 sequences are SGHDT and YYEEEE. After removal of 4 bases from V and 2 bases from J, the junction contained 1 base not matched to a gene. The CDR3 spans 13 residues. The full variable domain, in which reference TRBV5-6 and TRBJ2-7 provide the parts outside the CDR3, is DAGVTQSPTHLIKTRGQQVTLRCSPKSGHDTVSWYQQALGQGPQFIFQYYEEEERQRGNFPDRFSGHQFPNYSSELNVNALLLGDSALYLCASSRDRAYEQYFGPGTRLTVT.

The CDR3 loop is CASTLKGSTGELFF. In DNA form, the CDR3 reads TGTGCCAGCACCCTAAAGGGGTCGACCGGGGAGCTGTTTTTT. This sequence joins TRBV6-6 and TRBJ2-2; TRBD1 is a possible D gene (5 bases). The CDR3 runs to 14 residues. Germline V gene data show CDR1 as MNHNY and CDR2 as SVGAGI (reference sequence). Trimming removed 7 bases from V and 5 bases from J, with 14 bases in between.

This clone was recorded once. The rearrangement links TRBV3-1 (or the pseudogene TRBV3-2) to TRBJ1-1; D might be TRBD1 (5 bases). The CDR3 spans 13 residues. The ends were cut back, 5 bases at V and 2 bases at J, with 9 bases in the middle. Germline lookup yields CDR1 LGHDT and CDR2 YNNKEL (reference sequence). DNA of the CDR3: TGTGCCAGCAGCACAGGTATTAACACTGAAGCTTTCTTT. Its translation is CASSTGINTEAFF.

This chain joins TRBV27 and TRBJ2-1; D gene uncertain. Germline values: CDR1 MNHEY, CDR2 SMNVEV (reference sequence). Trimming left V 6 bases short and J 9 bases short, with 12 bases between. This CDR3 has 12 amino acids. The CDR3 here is CASSPAGGEQFF. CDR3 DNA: TGTGCCAGCAGCCCTGCCGGCGGTGAGCAGTTCTTC.

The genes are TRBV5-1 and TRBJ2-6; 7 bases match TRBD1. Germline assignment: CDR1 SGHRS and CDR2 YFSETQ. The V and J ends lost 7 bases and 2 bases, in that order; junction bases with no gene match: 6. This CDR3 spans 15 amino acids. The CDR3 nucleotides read TGCGCCAGCGCAGGGGGAGAAGCTGGGGCCAACGTCCTGACTTTC. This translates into CASAGGEAGANVLTF.

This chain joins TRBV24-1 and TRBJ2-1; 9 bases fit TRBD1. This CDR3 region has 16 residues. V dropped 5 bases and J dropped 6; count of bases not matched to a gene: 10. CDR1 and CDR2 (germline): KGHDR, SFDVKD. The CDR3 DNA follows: TGTGCCACCAGTGGCTTCACAGGGGGCTCGGGCAATGAGCAGTTCTTC. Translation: CATSGFTGGSGNEQFF.

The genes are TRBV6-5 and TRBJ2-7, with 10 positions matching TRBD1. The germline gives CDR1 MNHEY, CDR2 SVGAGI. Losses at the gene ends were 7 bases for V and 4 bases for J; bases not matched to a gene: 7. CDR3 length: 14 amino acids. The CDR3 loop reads CASKRDRGLYEQYF. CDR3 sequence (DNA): TGTGCCAGCAAACGGGACAGGGGTCTTTACGAGCAGTACTTC.

DNA of the CDR3: TGTGCCAGTGGGGTACGGACAGGGGGGGCAGATACGCAGTATTTT. Its translation: CASGVRTGGADTQYF. The chain links TRBV2 to TRBJ2-3; 10 bases match TRBD1. V shed 9 bases, J shed 4 bases, and the junction held 10 bases outside the gene matches. Germline CDR1 reads SNHLY; CDR2 reads FYNNEI. This CDR3 spans 15 amino acids. Variable domain in full (rest from reference TRBV2 and TRBJ2-3): EPEVTQTPSHQVTQMGQEVILRCVPISNHLYFYWYRQILGQKVEFLVSFYNNEISEKSEIFDDQFSVERPDGSNFTLKIRSTKLEDSAMYFCASGVRTGGADTQYFGPGTRLTVL.

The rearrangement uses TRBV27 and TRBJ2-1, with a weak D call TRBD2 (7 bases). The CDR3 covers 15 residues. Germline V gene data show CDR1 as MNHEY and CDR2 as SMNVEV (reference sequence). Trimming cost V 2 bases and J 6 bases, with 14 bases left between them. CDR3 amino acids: CASSLNGGGLNEQFF. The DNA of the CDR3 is TGTGCCAGCAGTTTAAATGGCGGGGGCCTCAATGAGCAGTTCTTC.

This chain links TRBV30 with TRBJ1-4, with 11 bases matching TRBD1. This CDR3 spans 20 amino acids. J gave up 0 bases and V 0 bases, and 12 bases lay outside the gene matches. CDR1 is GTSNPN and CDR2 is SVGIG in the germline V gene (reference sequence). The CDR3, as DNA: TGTGCCTGGAGTGTCGATATCCGGACAGGGGGCATAGCAACTAATGAAAAACTGTTTTTT. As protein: CAWSVDIRTGGIATNEKLFF.

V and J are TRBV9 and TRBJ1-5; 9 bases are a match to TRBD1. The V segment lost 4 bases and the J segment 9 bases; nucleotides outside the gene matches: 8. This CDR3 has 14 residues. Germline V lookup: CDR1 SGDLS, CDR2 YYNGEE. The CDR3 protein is CASSLGQGDRPQHF. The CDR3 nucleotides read TGTGCCAGCAGCTTGGGACAGGGCGATCGGCCCCAGCATTTT.

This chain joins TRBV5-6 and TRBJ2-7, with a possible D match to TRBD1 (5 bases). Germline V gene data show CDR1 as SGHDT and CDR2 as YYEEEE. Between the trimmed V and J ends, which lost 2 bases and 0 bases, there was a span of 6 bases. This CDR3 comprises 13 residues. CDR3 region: CASSLGVSYEQYF. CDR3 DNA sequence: TGTGCCAGCAGCTTAGGGGTCTCCTACGAGCAGTACTTC.

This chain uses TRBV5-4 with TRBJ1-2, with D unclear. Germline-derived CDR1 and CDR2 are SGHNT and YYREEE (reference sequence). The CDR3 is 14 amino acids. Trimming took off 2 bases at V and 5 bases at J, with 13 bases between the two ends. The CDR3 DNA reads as TGTGCCAGCAGCTTATGGACGGCCCTATATGGCTACACCTTC. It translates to CASSLWTALYGYTF.

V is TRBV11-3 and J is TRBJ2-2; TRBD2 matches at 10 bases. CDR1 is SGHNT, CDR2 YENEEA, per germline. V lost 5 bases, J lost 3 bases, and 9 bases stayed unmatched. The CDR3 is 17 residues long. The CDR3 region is CASSAAAGGPYTGELFF. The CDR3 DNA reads TGTGCCAGCAGCGCTGCAGCGGGAGGGCCTTACACCGGGGAGCTGTTTTTT.

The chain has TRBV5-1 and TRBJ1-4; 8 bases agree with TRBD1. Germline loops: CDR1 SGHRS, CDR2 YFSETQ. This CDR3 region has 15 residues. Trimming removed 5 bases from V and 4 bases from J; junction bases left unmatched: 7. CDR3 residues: CASRSQGASNEKLFF. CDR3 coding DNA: TGCGCCAGCAGATCTCAGGGGGCTAGTAATGAAAAACTGTTTTTT.